Shown below are 9 T cell receptor beta chains from a single sample sequenced in a study of blood T cell repertoires in COVID-19. This table comes from immunoSEQ multiplex PCR, and its TCRdb copy is limited to in-frame clones, with some not included. The sample gives some 70,000 clones, 80% to 90% of which show up once; around 1.4% is in the top ten. Specimen: peripheral blood. These receptors were collected from a woman aged 55-75 years with acute or convalescent COVID-19.

The CDR3 sequence is CASSVDRADQPQHF. Here the CDR3 DNA reads TGTGCCAGCAGCGTGGACAGAGCGGATCAGCCCCAGCATTTT. The gene calls are TRBV5-5 and TRBJ1-5, with D tentatively TRBD1 (6 bases). V was clipped by 4 bases and J by 5 bases, with 13 bases between them. Germline CDR1 is SGHKS and CDR2 is YYEKEE (reference sequence). This CDR3 spans 14 amino acids.

The chain is built from TRBV12-3 or TRBV12-4 and TRBJ1-2; no reliable D call. The CDR3 consists of 12 residues. V was pared by 6 bases and J by 5 bases, with 10 bases between. This CDR3 reads CASSLARYGYTF. For the CDR3, the DNA is TGTGCCAGCAGCCTGGCGAGGTATGGCTACACCTTC.

The chain recombines TRBV11-1 with TRBJ2-7, with 7 nucleotides matching TRBD1. The CDR3 runs to 14 residues. CDR1 and CDR2 from the germline V gene are SGHAT and FQDESV (reference sequence). The V gene end was trimmed by 5 bases and the J gene end by 1 base; junction bases not matched to a gene: 5. The chain's CDR3 is CASSRQGSSYEQYF. As DNA, the CDR3 is TGTGCCAGCAGCCGACAGGGTTCATCCTACGAGCAGTACTTC.

The chain uses TRBV11-2 and TRBJ2-5; 11 bases are a match to TRBD2. The germline V gene encodes CDR1 SGHAT and CDR2 FQNNGV. J lost 7 bases, V lost 5 bases, and 6 bases had no gene match. The CDR3 covers 14 residues. The CDR3 protein is CASSTGTSGGTQYF. CDR3 bases: TGTGCCAGCAGCACCGGGACTAGCGGTGGGACCCAGTACTTC.

The rearrangement links TRBV9 to TRBJ2-5; 7 bases fit TRBD2. Germline V gives CDR1 SGDLS, CDR2 YYNGEE. V lost 0 bases, J lost 4 bases, and 9 bases stayed unmatched. CDR3 size: 16 residues. The CDR3 DNA sequence: TGTGCCAGCAGCGTAGCTGCGGCGGGAGTGGTAGAGACCCAGTACTTC. This translates into CASSVAAAGVVETQYF. Complete variable domain (other parts from reference TRBV9 and TRBJ2-5): DSGVTQTPKHLITATGQRVTLRCSPRSGDLSVYWYQQSLDQGLQFLIQYYNGEERAKGNILERFSAQQFPDLHSELNLSSLELGDSALYFCASSVAAAGVVETQYFGPGTRLLVL.

This chain uses TRBV12-3 or TRBV12-4 with TRBJ1-2; the match to TRBD1 covers 8 bases. Trimming at V came to 3 bases and at J to 6 bases, leaving 3 bases not matched to a gene. The CDR3 covers 13 residues. CDR3 nucleotide sequence: TGTGCCAGCAGTTTCAGGGGGCGGGATGGCTACACCTTC. Translating it yields CASSFRGRDGYTF.

This clone was seen a few times. The V gene is TRBV21-1, the J gene TRBJ2-7; no DNA check was done on the table's D call, TRBD1. TRBV21-1 constitutes a pseudogene. The CDR3 totals 20 residues. The CDR3 region is CASSKCRPFPHRGQSYEQYF. CDR3 DNA sequence: TGTGCCAGCAGCAAATGTCGGCCTTTTCCTCACAGGGGGCAATCCTACGAGCAGTACTTC.

This clone was seen more than once but under ten times. The chain recombines TRBV23-1 with TRBJ1-1, with TRBD1 identical over 7 bases. TRBV23-1 is recorded as an ORF, its role being uncertain. The CDR3 is 15 residues long. J was trimmed by 0 bases and V by 6 bases; bases with no gene match: 7. CDR3 in amino acids: CASREPGQLNTEAFF. CDR3 nucleotides: TGCGCCAGCAGAGAACCGGGACAGTTGAACACTGAAGCTTTCTTT.

This sequence joins TRBV4-1 and TRBJ1-2; D may be TRBD1 (6 bases). Germline V gene sequence: CDR1 MGHRA, CDR2 YSYEKL. V lost 0 bases and J lost 2, with 10 bases in between. The CDR3 length is 15 residues. The CDR3 DNA reads TGCGCCAGCAGCCAAGAGGGGCAGGGGAACTATGGCTACACCTTC. Translated, it gives CASSQEGQGNYGYTF.